Listed below are T cell receptor beta chains from one sample, sequenced in a study of control samples from healthy donors and cancer patients. Profiling relied on immunoSEQ multiplex PCR, and the TCRdb table lists in-frame clones only, not all of them. Of 110,000 or so clones in the sample, roughly 89% were seen once. The material sequenced was blood. Every receptor here comes from a woman in her forties or fifties in good health. Each CDR3 is given with its conserved first and last residue. A D gene is named only where the DNA matches it firmly. Some rows mark clone size as missing; the rest say once, few, many or name a class of expanded clone.

.	.	TRBJ1-5	TRBV2	TGTGCCAGCAGGGGGACGGATTTAAATAATCAGCCCCAGCATTTT	CASRGTDLNNQPQHF
.	.	TRBJ1-1	TRBV18	TGTGCCAGCTCACCCGGACAGCTAGCCACTGAAGCTTTCTTT	CASSPGQLATEAFF
.	.	TRBJ2-5	TRBV11-2	TGTGCCAGCAGCTTAATTCCACTAGGTCGAGAGACCCAGTACTTC	CASSLIPLGRETQYF
.	.	TRBJ1-2	TRBV3-1/TRBV3-2	TGTGCCAGCAGCCAAGAGGGCGGCCACTATGGCTACACCTTC	CASSQEGGHYGYTF
.	.	TRBJ1-5	TRBV19	TGTGCCAGTAGTATCACGGGGGCACGGAGCAATCAGCCCCAGCATTTT	CASSITGARSNQPQHF
.	TRBD2	TRBJ2-3	TRBV3-1/TRBV3-2	TGTGCCAGCAGCCAAGCGGGACTAGCGGGGGGGCGGGACACAGATACGCAGTATTTT	CASSQAGLAGGRDTDTQYF
.	TRBD2	TRBJ2-2	TRBV9	TGTGCCAGCAGCGTAGTTGGGACTAGGACCGGGGAGCTGTTTTTT	CASSVVGTRTGELFF
.	.	TRBJ2-2	TRBV9	TGTGCCAGCAGCGTTTCGGGGGCGAACACCGGGGAGCTGTTTTTT	CASSVSGANTGELFF
.	.	TRBJ2-2	TRBV2	TGTGCCAGCAGTGAAGTGATGGGGAACACCGGGGAGCTGTTTTTT	CASSEVMGNTGELFF
.	.	TRBJ1-4	TRBV9	TGTGCCAGCAGCCCTAAGCCAGTAGGAAAACTGTTTTTT	CASSPKPVGKLFF
.	.	TRBJ2-1	TRBV2	TGTGCCAGCAGGGACAGTTGGGAGCAGTTCTTC	CASRDSWEQFF
few	.	TRBJ1-3	TRBV30	TGTGCCTGGAGTGCGTTAGTGTTAGGGACCATATATTTT	CAWSALVLGTIYF
.	TRBD1	TRBJ1-1	TRBV29-1	TGCAGCGTGTTCGGGACAGGGGGTTTGAACACTGAAGCTTTCTTT	CSVFGTGGLNTEAFF
.	TRBD1	TRBJ2-4	TRBV6-6	TGTGCCAGCACTACTACAGGGGACATTCAGTACTTC	CASTTTGDIQYF
.	.	TRBJ1-6	TRBV7-8	TGTGCCAGTTCCGCAGGGTCCGGGAATTCACCCCTCCACTTT	CASSAGSGNSPLHF
.	TRBD2	TRBJ2-5	TRBV25-1	TGTGCCAGCGGACTAGCGGGGGGGCGGGCAGAGACCCAGTACTTC	CASGLAGGRAETQYF
.	TRBD1	TRBJ1-5	TRBV19	TGTGCCAGTAGTAGGACAGGGGGAGGCAATCAGCCCCAGCATTTT	CASSRTGGGNQPQHF
.	.	TRBJ2-5	TRBV18	TGTGCCAGCTCCCCAGGACGGTCCCAAGAGACCCAGTACTTC	CASSPGRSQETQYF
.	.	TRBJ2-2	TRBV10-3	TGTGCCACGCGACATTACACCGGGGAGCTGTTTTTT	CATRHYTGELFF
.	.	TRBJ2-7	TRBV7-3	TGTGCCAGCAGGCCCAAGTACGAGCAGTACTTC	CASRPKYEQYF